Following are 18 T cell receptor beta chains from one sample sequenced in a study of cytomegalovirus exposure and HLA in healthy donors. Use of 60 Vbeta and 13 Jbeta primers characterized the PCR. The method was immunoSEQ multiplex PCR; TCRdb's version includes in-frame clones alone and lacks a portion of them. The data hold 150,000 to 200,000 clones, with roughly 8.7% observed a single time. The material sequenced was PBMCs. All receptors derive from a young woman in good health and CMV-seropositive.

This clone was recorded a few times. The gene calls are TRBV7-9 and TRBJ2-1; D gene unclear. Germline V gene sequence: CDR1 SEHNR, CDR2 FQNEAQ (reference sequence). The CDR3 covers 15 residues. Trimming removed 2 bases at V and 6 bases at J, with 14 bases between. CDR3 loop: CASSLLSLQANEQFF. In DNA form, the CDR3 reads TGTGCCAGCAGCTTACTCAGTCTGCAGGCCAATGAGCAGTTCTTC.

The sample holds a few counts of this clone. This sequence joins TRBV4-1 and TRBJ2-7; the match to TRBD1 covers 7 bases. The CDR3 loop spans 16 amino acids. V trimming: 4 bases; J trimming: 2 bases; junction bases outside the gene matches: 11. Germline loops: CDR1 MGHRA, CDR2 YSYEKL. CDR3 region: CASSRQTRGTAYEQYF. The CDR3 nucleotides read TGCGCCAGCAGCCGCCAGACGCGAGGGACAGCCTACGAGCAGTACTTC.

V usage is TRBV27 and J usage is TRBJ2-7; 7 nucleotides align to TRBD2. Germline values: CDR1 MNHEY, CDR2 SMNVEV (reference sequence). V dropped 6 bases and J dropped 2; count of bases not matched to a gene: 13. The CDR3 covers 16 residues. The CDR3 nucleotides read TGTGCCAGCAGCCGATATAGCGGGTTTAGAGCCTACGAGCAGTACTTC. Translating gives CASSRYSGFRAYEQYF.

V usage is TRBV10-1 and J usage is TRBJ1-2; D uncertain. This CDR3 comprises 13 residues. The germline V gene encodes CDR1 WNHNN and CDR2 SYGVQD (reference sequence). Trimming removed 6 bases from V and 3 bases from J, with 11 bases in between. CDR3 nucleotide sequence: TGCGCCAGCAGCGCCGACACCGACTATGGCTACACCTTC. It codes for CASSADTDYGYTF.

This clone was found a few times. CDR3 in amino acids: CASSEFTTGLNTGELFF. The CDR3, as DNA: TGTGCCAGCAGTGAGTTTACGACGGGACTTAACACCGGGGAGCTGTTTTTT. V and J are TRBV2 and TRBJ2-2, with D possibly being TRBD2 (6 bases). Germline V CDR1 and CDR2: SNHLY, FYNNEI. Deletions cut 3 bases from V and 2 bases from J, with 16 bases between. This CDR3 is built from 17 residues.

This clone has more than one count but fewer than ten. The V call is TRBV11-2, the J call TRBJ2-7; D possibly corresponds to TRBD1 (6 bases). V lost 4 bases and J 2 bases, leaving 15 bases between the germline ends. CDR3 length: 15 amino acids. The germline CDR1 and CDR2 sequences are SGHAT and FQNNGV. The CDR3 is CASSSQPGHPYEQYF. In DNA, the CDR3 is TGTGCCAGCAGCTCACAACCGGGACATCCCTACGAGCAGTACTTC.

This clone was observed a few times. This chain joins TRBV7-9 and TRBJ1-4, with TRBD1 as a possible D gene (5 bases). This CDR3 is built from 14 residues. Trimming cost V 2 bases and J 5 bases, with 9 bases left between them. Germline assignment: CDR1 SEHNR and CDR2 FQNEAQ (reference sequence). The CDR3 nucleotides are TGTGCCAGCAGCTTAATGGCAGGGAATGAAAAACTGTTTTTT. This translates into CASSLMAGNEKLFF.

V is TRBV27 and J is TRBJ1-2; 10 bases align to TRBD1. The CDR3 length is 12 residues. CDR1 is MNHEY and CDR2 is SMNVEV in the germline V gene (reference sequence). V shed 5 bases and J 8 bases; nucleotides not matched to a gene: 2. This CDR3 reads CASSTTGGGYTF. CDR3 DNA: TGTGCCAGCAGTACGACAGGGGGCGGCTACACCTTC.

This clone was detected a few times. The chain combines TRBV12-5 with TRBJ2-7, with D tentatively TRBD2 (6 bases). This CDR3 has 13 amino acids. Trimming stripped 1 base from V and 4 bases from J, with 8 bases between. Germline CDR1 is LGHNT and CDR2 is FRNRAP. The CDR3 DNA sequence: TGTGCTAGTGGTTTGGGCGGGATTTACGAGCAGTACTTC. Its protein is CASGLGGIYEQYF.

CDR3: CAISPGDGGTQYF. DNA for the CDR3: TGTGCCATCTCCCCGGGGGACGGGGGGACCCAGTACTTC. The rearrangement links TRBV10-3 to TRBJ2-5; TRBD2 might be the D (6 bases). This CDR3 has 13 amino acids. V was cut by 8 bases and J by 7 bases, with 17 bases left in between. Germline V gene data show CDR1 as ENHRY and CDR2 as SYGVKD.

The chain employs TRBV19 and TRBJ2-2, with D possibly being TRBD2 (5 bases). The CDR3 totals 15 residues. The germline V and J ends were trimmed by 3 bases and 0 bases, with 8 bases remaining between them. Germline CDR1 reads LNHDA; CDR2 reads SQIVND (reference sequence). In nucleotides, the CDR3 is TGTGCCAGTAGTATTTCCGGGACGAACACCGGGGAGCTGTTTTTT. Translating gives CASSISGTNTGELFF.

The rearrangement uses TRBV29-1 and TRBJ2-2; possible D gene TRBD2, 6 bases. The CDR3 loop spans 14 amino acids. Germline CDR1 reads SQVTM; CDR2 reads ANQGSEA. V dropped 4 bases and J dropped 1 base, with 10 bases sitting between them. This CDR3 is CSVVGGENTGELFF. The CDR3 DNA reads TGCAGCGTTGTCGGGGGAGAGAACACCGGGGAGCTGTTTTTT.

This clone was recorded a few times. V gene TRBV27 combines with J gene TRBJ2-5, with D perhaps matching TRBD2 (5 bases). This CDR3 comprises 12 residues. CDR1 is MNHEY, CDR2 SMNVEV, per germline (reference sequence). V was clipped by 8 bases and J by 3 bases, with 10 bases between them. The CDR3 DNA follows: TGTGCCAGCGGTGCTAGCAAAGAGACCCAGTACTTC. This codes for CASGASKETQYF.

This clone has a handful of counts. The V and J genes are TRBV5-1 and TRBJ2-3, with 11 bases lining up with TRBD2. The CDR3 runs 15 residues. CDR1 and CDR2 from the germline V gene are SGHRS and YFSETQ. J was trimmed by 7 bases and V by 1 base; bases with no gene match: 5. The CDR3 region has the DNA TGCGCCAGCAGCTTGAGACTAGCGGGATCGTATACGCAGTATTTT. The encoded protein is CASSLRLAGSYTQYF.

The chain joins TRBV11-1 to TRBJ1-1; D is possibly TRBD1 (6 bases). This CDR3 spans 13 amino acids. The germline V gene encodes CDR1 SGHAT and CDR2 FQDESV (reference sequence). With 5 bases removed from V and 3 bases from J, the gap between germline ends came to 10 bases. CDR3 bases: TGTGCCAGCAGCCAGAGGACAGACACTGAAGCTTTCTTT. This sequence encodes CASSQRTDTEAFF. Full variable domain (rest looked up from reference TRBV11-1 and TRBJ1-1): EAEVAQSPRYKITEKSQAVAFWCDPISGHATLYWYRQILGQGPELLVQFQDESVVDDSQLPKDRFSAERLKGVDSTLKIQPAELGDSAMYLCASSQRTDTEAFFGQGTRLTVV.

This clone came up a few times. V usage is TRBV7-2 and J usage is TRBJ1-2, with 7 bases fitting TRBD1. This CDR3 has 16 residues. The V gene's germline CDR1 is SGHTA and CDR2 FQGNSA. V lost 4 bases and J lost 6; bases outside the gene matches: 14. As DNA, the CDR3 is TGTGCCAGCAGCTCCTTCCCTTCCGGACAGGCAAATGGCTACACCTTC. It encodes CASSSFPSGQANGYTF.

This clone was counted a few times. V is TRBV7-8 and J is TRBJ2-6; tentative D call: TRBD2 (6 bases). Trimming left V 1 base short and J 3 bases short, with 16 bases between. The germline CDR1 and CDR2 sequences are SGHVS and FQNEAQ. The CDR3 extends over 18 amino acids. The CDR3 DNA is TGTGCCAGCAGCTTAGGGTTGGGAGCGGGTCTTGGGGCCAACGTCCTGACTTTC. It yields the protein CASSLGLGAGLGANVLTF.

This clone was counted only a few times. The gene calls are TRBV11-2 and TRBJ2-7; D may be TRBD2 (6 bases). The germline V and J ends were trimmed by 1 base and 0 bases, with 13 bases remaining between them. The CDR3 spans 16 residues. The V gene's germline CDR1 is SGHAT and CDR2 FQNNGV. CDR3 DNA sequence: TGTGCCAGCAGCTTAGGGGTTAGCGGCGGCTCCTACGAGCAGTACTTC. Protein sequence: CASSLGVSGGSYEQYF.